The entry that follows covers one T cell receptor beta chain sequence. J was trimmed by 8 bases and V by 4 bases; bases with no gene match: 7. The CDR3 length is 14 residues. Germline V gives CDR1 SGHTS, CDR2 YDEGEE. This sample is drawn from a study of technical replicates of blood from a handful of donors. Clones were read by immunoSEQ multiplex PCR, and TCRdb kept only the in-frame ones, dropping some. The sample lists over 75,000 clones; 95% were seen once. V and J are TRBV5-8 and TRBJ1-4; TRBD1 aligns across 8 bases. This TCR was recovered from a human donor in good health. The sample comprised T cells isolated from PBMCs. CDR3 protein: CASSLTGVGEKLFF. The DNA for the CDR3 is TGTGCCAGCAGCCTGACAGGGGTTGGCGAAAAACTGTTTTTT.